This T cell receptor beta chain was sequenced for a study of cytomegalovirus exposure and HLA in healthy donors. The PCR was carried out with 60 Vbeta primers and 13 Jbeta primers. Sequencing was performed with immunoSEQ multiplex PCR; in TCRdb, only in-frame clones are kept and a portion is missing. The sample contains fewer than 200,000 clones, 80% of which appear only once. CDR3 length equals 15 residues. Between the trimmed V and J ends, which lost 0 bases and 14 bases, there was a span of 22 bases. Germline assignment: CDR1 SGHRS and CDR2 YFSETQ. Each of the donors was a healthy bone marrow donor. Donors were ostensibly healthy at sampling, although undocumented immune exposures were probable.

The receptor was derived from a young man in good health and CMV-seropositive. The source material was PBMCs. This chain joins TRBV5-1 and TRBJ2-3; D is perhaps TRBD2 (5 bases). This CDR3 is CASSLATAGPIVLYF. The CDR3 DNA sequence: TGCGCCAGCAGCTTGGCCACGGCGGGCCCCATTGTTCTGTATTTT.